This T cell receptor beta chain was found in a study of OX40 agonist ivuxolimab in advanced cancers. Background on the whole study: The costimulatory receptor OX40 (CD134) was targeted by ivuxolimab, a fully human IgG2 agonistic monoclonal antibody. Intravenous ivuxolimab was administered to patients every 2 weeks at six dose levels: 0.01, 0.1, 0.3, 1.5, 3 and 10 mg/kg. Among the roughly 50 dose-escalation patients, about 20 had hepatocellular carcinoma, some 15 melanoma, 9 renal cell carcinoma and 9 head and neck cancer. In the dose-escalation cohort, more than 75% of patients were male, and the mean age was around 60 years, with a range of 23 to 79. Prior anti-PD-1, anti-PD-L1 or anti-CTLA-4 therapy was permitted, and 30% to 50% of dose-escalation patients had received checkpoint inhibitors. Partial responses occurred in three dose-escalation patients: two with cutaneous melanoma and one with hepatocellular carcinoma. The point of sequencing TCRbeta in the periphery was to test whether ivuxolimab changed TCR sequence diversity and drove clonal T-cell expansion. The paper covers the monotherapy dose-escalation part of the phase I ivuxolimab trial, which included N of about 50 patients. The research as a whole found: On average, CD8+ T cells showed more expanded clones than CD4+ T cells after ivuxolimab. In the 0.1-3.0 mg/kg groups, partial responders were among the patients with the lowest normalized peripheral clonal expansion, particularly in CD8+ T cells. Which antigens the clonally expanded peripheral T cells were specific for was not determined. Low levels of normalized T-cell clonal expansion were also shown by some nonresponding patients. At doses of 0.1 to 3.0 mg/kg, clonal expansion of both CD4+ and CD8+ T cells in blood was seen between baseline and week 6.

Genomic DNA was extracted from sorted cells for sequencing of the TCRbeta CDR3 region. TCRbeta CDR3 regions were sequenced using the immunoSEQ Assay. The source is immuneACCESS, and TCRdb retained only in-frame sequences with V and J called. Part of the clones is not carried over; for the studies checked, unresolved V genes explain less than half of this, and the remainder is unexplained. This sample comprises around 68,000 clones, around 90% of them detected only once. The ten largest account for approximately 1% of the sample. The CDR3 goes from the cysteine to the phenylalanine over 14 residues. Only CDR3 DNA remains: 42 bases, in frame from the first base. From a lookup of the germline V gene, CDR1 and CDR2 are SGHVS and FQNEAQ. The V end loses 2 bases and the J end loses 5 bases, and a stretch of 12 bases separates them. This clone appeared once. Its antigen is currently not known. The sample holds no much larger clone one base away, and base qualities are not on file.

Patients with a history of autoimmune disease or receiving systemic immunosuppression were excluded from the trial. In every dose cohort, peripheral blood was drawn for TCR sequencing at baseline, cycle 4 day 1, and cycle 7 day 1. Samples came from an open-label, multicenter, first-in-human phase I dose-escalation trial of ivuxolimab. Adults with locally advanced or metastatic melanoma, renal cell carcinoma, hepatocellular carcinoma or head and neck squamous cell carcinoma were enrolled in the trial. CD4+ and CD8+ T cells were sorted separately from peripheral blood before TCR sequencing. The rearranged chain carries TRBV7-8 and TRBJ2-5, with the D segment identity uncertain. This receptor was taken from an adult with an advanced solid tumor such as melanoma, head and neck, liver or kidney cancer. The sample consisted of CD4+ or CD8+ T cells sorted from blood, taken in a trial of the OX40 agonist ivuxolimab. The DNA sequence follows: TGTGCCAGCAGCTTAAGAGGCAGAATGGAGACCCAGTACTTC. It is translated as CASSLRGRMETQYF.